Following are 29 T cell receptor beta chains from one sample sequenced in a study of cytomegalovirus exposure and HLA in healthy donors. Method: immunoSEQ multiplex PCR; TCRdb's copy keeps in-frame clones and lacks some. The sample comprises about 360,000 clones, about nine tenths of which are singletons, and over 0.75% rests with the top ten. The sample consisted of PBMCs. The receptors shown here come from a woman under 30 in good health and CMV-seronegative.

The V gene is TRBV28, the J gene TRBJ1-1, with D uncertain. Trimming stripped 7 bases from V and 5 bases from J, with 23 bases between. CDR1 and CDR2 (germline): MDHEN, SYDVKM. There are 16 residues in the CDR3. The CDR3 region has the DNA TGTGCCAGCAATGGCCAAATAGCCCGAGGTACGACTGAAGCTTTCTTT. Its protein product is CASNGQIARGTTEAFF.

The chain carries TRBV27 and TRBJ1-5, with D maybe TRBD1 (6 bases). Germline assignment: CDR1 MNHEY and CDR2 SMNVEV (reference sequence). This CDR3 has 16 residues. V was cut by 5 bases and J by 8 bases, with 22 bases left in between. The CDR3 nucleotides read TGTGCCAGCAGTGGCCAGGGACAAAGGGCCGGAGAGCCCCAGCATTTT. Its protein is CASSGQGQRAGEPQHF.

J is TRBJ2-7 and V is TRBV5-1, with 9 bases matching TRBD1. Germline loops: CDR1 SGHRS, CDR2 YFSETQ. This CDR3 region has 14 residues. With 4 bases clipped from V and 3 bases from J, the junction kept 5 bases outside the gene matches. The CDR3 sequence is CASSQDRGVYEQYF. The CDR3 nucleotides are TGCGCCAGCAGCCAGGACAGGGGAGTCTACGAGCAGTACTTC.

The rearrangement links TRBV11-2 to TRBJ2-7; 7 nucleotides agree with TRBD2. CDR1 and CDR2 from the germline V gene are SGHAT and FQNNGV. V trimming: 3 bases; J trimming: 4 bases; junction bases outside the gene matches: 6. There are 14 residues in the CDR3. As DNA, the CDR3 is TGTGCCAGCAGCTTGGGGAGGGTTGGTTACGAGCAGTACTTC. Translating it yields CASSLGRVGYEQYF.

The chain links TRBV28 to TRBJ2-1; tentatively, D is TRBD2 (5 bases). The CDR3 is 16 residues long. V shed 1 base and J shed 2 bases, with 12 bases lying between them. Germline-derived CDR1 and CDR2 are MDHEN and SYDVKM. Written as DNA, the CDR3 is TGTGCCAGCAGTTTATCGTGGGCTAGCCCCTACAATGAGCAGTTCTTC. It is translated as CASSLSWASPYNEQFF.

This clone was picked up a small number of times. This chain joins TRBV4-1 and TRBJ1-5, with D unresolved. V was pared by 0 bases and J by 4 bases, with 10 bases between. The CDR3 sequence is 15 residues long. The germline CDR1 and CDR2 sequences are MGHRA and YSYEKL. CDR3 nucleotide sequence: TGCGCCAGCAGCCAAGATTCGGGTCAAAATCAGCCCCAGCATTTT. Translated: CASSQDSGQNQPQHF.

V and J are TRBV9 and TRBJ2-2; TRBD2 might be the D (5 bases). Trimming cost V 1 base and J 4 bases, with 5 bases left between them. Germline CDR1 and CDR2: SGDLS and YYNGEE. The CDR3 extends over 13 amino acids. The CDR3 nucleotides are TGTGCCAGCAGCGTAACTAGCACCGGGGAGCTGTTTTTT. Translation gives CASSVTSTGELFF.

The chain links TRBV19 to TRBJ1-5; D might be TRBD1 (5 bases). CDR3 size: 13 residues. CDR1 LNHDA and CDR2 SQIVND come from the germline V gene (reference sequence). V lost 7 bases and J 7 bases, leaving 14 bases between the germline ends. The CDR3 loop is CASTPTARQPQHF. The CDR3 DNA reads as TGTGCCAGTACACCGACAGCCAGACAGCCCCAGCATTTT.

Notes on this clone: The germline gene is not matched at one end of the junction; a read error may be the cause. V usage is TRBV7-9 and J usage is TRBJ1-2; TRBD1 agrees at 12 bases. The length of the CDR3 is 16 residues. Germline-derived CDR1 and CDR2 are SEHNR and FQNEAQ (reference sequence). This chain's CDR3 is CASSLAWGQGAYGYTF. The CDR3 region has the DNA TGTGCCAGCAGCCTAGCCTGGGGACAGGGGGCCTATGGCTACACCTTC.

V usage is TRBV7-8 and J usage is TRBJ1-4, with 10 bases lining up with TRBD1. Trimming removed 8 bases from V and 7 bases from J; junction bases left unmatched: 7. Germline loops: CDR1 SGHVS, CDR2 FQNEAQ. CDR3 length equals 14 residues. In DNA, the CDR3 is TGTGCCAGCTCAACGGGACAGGGGATTGAAAAACTGTTTTTT. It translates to CASSTGQGIEKLFF. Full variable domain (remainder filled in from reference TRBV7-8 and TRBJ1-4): GAGVSQSPRYKVAKRGQDVALRCDPISGHVSLFWYQQALGQGPEFLTYFQNEAQLDKSGLPSDRFFAERPEGSVSTLKIQRTQQEDSAVYLCASSTGQGIEKLFFGSGTQLSVL.

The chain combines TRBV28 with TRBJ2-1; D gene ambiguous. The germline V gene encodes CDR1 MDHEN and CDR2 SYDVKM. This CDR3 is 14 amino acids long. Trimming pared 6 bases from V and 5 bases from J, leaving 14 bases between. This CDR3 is CASSPRLLNNEQFF. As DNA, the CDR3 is TGTGCCAGCAGCCCGCGACTCCTTAACAATGAGCAGTTCTTC.

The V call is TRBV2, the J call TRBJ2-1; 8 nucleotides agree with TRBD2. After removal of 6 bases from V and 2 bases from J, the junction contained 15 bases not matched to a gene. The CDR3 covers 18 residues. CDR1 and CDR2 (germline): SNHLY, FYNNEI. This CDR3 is CASSYRLLGGGPYNEQFF. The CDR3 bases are TGTGCCAGCAGCTACCGCCTTCTGGGCGGGGGGCCCTACAATGAGCAGTTCTTC.

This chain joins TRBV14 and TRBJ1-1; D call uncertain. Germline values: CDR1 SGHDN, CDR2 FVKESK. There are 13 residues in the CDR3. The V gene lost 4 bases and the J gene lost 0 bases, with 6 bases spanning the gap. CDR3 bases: TGTGCCAGCAGCCGAAGCCTGAACACTGAAGCTTTCTTT. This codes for CASSRSLNTEAFF.

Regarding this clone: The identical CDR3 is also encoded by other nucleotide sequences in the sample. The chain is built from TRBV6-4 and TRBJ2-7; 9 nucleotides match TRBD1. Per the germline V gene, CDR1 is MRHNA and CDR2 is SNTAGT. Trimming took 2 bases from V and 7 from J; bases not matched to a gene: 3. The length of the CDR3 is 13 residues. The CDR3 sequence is CASSDGDREEQYF. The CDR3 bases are TGTGCCAGCAGTGACGGGGACAGGGAAGAGCAGTACTTC.

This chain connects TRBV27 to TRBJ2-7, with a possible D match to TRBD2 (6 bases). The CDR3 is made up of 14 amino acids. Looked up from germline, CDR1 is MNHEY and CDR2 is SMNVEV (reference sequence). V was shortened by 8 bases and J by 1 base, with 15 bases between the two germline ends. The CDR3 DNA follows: TGTGCCAGCCTACCGGCAGGGACTTCCTACGAGCAGTACTTC. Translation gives CASLPAGTSYEQYF.

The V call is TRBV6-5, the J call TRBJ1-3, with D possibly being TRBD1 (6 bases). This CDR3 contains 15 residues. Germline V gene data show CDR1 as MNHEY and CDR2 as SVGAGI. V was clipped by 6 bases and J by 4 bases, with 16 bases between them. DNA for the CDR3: TGTGCCAGCAGCCCTCATGGGACATCCGGAAACACCATATATTTT. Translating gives CASSPHGTSGNTIYF.

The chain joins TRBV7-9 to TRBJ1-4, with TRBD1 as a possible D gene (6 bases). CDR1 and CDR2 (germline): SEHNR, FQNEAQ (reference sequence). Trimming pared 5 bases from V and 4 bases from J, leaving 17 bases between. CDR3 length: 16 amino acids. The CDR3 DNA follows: TGTGCCAGCAGCGTAGACCGGACAGAAATTAATGAAAAACTGTTTTTT. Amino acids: CASSVDRTEINEKLFF.

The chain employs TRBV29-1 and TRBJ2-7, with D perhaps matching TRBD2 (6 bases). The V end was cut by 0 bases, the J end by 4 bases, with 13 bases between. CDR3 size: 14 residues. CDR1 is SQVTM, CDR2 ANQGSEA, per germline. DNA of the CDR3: TGCAGCGTTGAAGAGGGAGGTTTTGGGTACGAGCAGTACTTC. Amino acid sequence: CSVEEGGFGYEQYF.

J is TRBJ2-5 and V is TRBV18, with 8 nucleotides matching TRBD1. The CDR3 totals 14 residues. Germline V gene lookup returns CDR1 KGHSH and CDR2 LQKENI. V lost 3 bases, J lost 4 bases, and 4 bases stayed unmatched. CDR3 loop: CASSPSTGVETQYF. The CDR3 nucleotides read TGTGCCAGCTCACCCTCGACAGGGGTAGAGACCCAGTACTTC.

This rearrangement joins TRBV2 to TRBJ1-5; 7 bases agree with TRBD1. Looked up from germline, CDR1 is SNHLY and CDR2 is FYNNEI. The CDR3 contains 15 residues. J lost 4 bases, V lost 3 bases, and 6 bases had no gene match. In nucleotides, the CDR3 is TGTGCCAGCAGTGACCAGACAGGGTCAAATCAGCCCCAGCATTTT. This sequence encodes CASSDQTGSNQPQHF.

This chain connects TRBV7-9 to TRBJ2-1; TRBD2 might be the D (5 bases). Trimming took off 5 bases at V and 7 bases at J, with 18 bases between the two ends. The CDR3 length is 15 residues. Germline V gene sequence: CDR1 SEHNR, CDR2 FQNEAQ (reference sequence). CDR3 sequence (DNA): TGTGCCAGCAGCCCCCCGATGGGAGCTTGGAATGAGCAGTTCTTC. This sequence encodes CASSPPMGAWNEQFF.

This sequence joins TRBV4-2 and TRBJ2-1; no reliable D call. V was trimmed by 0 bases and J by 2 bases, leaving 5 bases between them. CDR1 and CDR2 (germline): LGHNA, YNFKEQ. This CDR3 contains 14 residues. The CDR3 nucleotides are TGTGCCAGCAGCCAAGATGGCCCCTACAATGAGCAGTTCTTC. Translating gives CASSQDGPYNEQFF.

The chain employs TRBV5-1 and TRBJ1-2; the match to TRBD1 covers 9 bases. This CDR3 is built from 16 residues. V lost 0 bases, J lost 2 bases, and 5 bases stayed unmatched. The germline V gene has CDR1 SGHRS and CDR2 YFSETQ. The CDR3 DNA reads TGCGCCAGCAGCTTGGTTACCGGGACAGGGAACTATGGCTACACCTTC. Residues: CASSLVTGTGNYGYTF.

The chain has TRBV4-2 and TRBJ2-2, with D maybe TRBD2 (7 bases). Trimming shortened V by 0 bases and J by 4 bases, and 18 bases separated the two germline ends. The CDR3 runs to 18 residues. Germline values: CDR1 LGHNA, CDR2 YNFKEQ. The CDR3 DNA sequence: TGTGCCAGCAGCCAAGAAGGGCCGTGGGGGGGGCCCACCGGGGAGCTGTTTTTT. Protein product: CASSQEGPWGGPTGELFF.

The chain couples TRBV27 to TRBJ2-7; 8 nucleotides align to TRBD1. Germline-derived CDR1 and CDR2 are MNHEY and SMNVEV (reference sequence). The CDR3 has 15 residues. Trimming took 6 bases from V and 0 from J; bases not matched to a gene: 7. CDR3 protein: CASSKDRALSYEQYF. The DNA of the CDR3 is TGTGCCAGCAGCAAGGACAGGGCCCTCTCCTACGAGCAGTACTTC.

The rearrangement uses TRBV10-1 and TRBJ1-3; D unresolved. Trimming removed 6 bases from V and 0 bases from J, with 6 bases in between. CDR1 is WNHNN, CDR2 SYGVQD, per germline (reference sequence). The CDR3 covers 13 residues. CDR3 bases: TGCGCCAGCAGCCTCGGCTCTGGAAACACCATATATTTT. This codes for CASSLGSGNTIYF.

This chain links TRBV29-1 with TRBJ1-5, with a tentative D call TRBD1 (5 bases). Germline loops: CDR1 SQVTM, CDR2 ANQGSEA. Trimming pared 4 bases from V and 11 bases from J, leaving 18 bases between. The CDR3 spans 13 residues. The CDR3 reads CSVAAGDRGSQHF. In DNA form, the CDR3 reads TGCAGCGTTGCGGCGGGGGACCGGGGATCCCAGCATTTT.

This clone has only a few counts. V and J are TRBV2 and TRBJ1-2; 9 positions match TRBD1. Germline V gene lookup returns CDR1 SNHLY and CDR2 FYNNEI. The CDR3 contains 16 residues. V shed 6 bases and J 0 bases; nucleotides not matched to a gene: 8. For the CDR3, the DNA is TGTGCCAGCAGACCTTCTGGGACAGGGCCTAACTATGGCTACACCTTC. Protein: CASRPSGTGPNYGYTF.

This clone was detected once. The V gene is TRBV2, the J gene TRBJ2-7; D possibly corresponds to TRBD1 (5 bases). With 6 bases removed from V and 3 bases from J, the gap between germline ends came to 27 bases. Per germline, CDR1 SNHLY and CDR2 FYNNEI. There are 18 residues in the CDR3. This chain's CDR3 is CASSAIGGAGRALYEQYF. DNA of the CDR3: TGTGCCAGCAGCGCGATTGGTGGGGCAGGCCGGGCCCTCTACGAGCAGTACTTC. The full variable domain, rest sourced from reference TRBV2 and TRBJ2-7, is EPEVTQTPSHQVTQMGQEVILRCVPISNHLYFYWYRQILGQKVEFLVSFYNNEISEKSEIFDDQFSVERPDGSNFTLKIRSTKLEDSAMYFCASSAIGGAGRALYEQYFGPGTRLTVT.